The rows below give T cell receptor beta chains drawn from one sample of a study of T-cell reconstitution after alpha-beta-depleted transplantation in children. Each CDR3 protein is one row after TCRdb ran MiXCR on the PCR reads. The table lists 800,000 to 1,000,000 distinct CDR3 sequences, about 26% of them singletons. The sequenced sample was PBMCs, mostly from graft donor cells, obtained 360 days after TCRalphabeta/CD19-depleted stem cell transplant. The receptor set was obtained from a boy in the first two years of life who had a stem cell transplant for SCID, so the T cells may come from the graft donor. Both conserved end residues are part of each CDR3. D genes are given only for firm matches. Clone size is given for some rows only: seen once, a few or many times, or a class if the clone is expanded.

TRBV28	NA	once	TRBJ2-6	CASSRGPDRRAGANVLTF	TGTGCCAGCAGTAGGGGTCCGGACAGGAGGGCGGGGGCCAACGTCCTGACTTTC
TRBV5-1	NA	NA	TRBJ1-2	CASSLAGDGYTF	TGCGCCAGCAGCTTGGCCGGGGATGGCTACACCTTC
TRBV11-2	NA	few	TRBJ2-2	CASRGPSGELFF	TGTGCCAGCCGGGGGCCTTCCGGGGAGCTGTTTTTT
TRBV7-6	TRBD1	NA	TRBJ2-7	CASSTPTGVGEQYF	TGTGCCAGCAGCACCCCGACAGGGGTCGGCGAGCAGTACTTC
TRBV4-1	NA	few	TRBJ1-5	CASSQGGPLNQPQHF	TGCGCCAGCAGCCAAGGGGGTCCTCTGAATCAGCCCCAGCATTTT
TRBV7-9	NA	NA	TRBJ1-1	CASSLVVKGGNTEAFF	TGTGCCAGCAGCCTGGTTGTAAAGGGTGGGAACACTGAAGCTTTCTTT
TRBV5-1	NA	NA	TRBJ1-1	CASSFGARSNTEAFF	TGCGCCAGCAGCTTTGGGGCGCGTTCGAACACTGAAGCTTTCTTT
TRBV18	NA	few	TRBJ2-1	CASSPGRHLRQFF	TGTGCCAGCTCACCAGGACGACATCTGAGGCAGTTCTTC
TRBV29-1	TRBD2	NA	TRBJ2-5	CSVLGGEYQETQYF	TGCAGCGTCCTGGGGGGGGAGTACCAAGAGACCCAGTACTTC
TRBV5-1	TRBD1	few	TRBJ1-2	CASSRTGGAGSYGYTF	TGCGCCAGCAGTCGGACAGGGGGCGCGGGGTCCTATGGCTACACCTTC
TRBV20-1	TRBD1	NA	TRBJ1-2	CSAGTTLGGLNYGYTF	TGCAGTGCTGGAACCACCTTAGGGGGCCTAAACTATGGCTACACCTTC
TRBV11-1	NA	few	TRBJ2-7	CASSSEGGRGYEQYF	TGTGCCAGCAGTTCCGAGGGGGGGCGCGGTTACGAGCAGTACTTC
TRBV12-3/TRBV12-4	TRBD1	few	TRBJ2-7	CASSFGRDRVHEQYF	TGTGCCAGCAGTTTTGGGCGCGACAGGGTCCACGAGCAGTACTTC
TRBV6-1	NA	few	TRBJ2-5	CASRNPGATQYF	TGTGCCAGCAGAAACCCAGGAGCGACCCAGTACTTC
TRBV5-6	NA	few	TRBJ2-1	CASSPRGILNEQFF	TGTGCCAGCAGCCCCCGGGGGATACTCAATGAGCAGTTCTTC
TRBV28	NA	NA	TRBJ1-5	CASSLGGYQSNQPQHF	TGTGCCAGCAGTTTAGGAGGTTATCAAAGCAATCAGCCCCAGCATTTT
TRBV12-3/TRBV12-4	NA	many	TRBJ1-1	CATRGNTEAFF	TGTGCCACCAGGGGGAACACTGAAGCTTTCTTT
TRBV12-3/TRBV12-4	NA	few	TRBJ2-2	CASVVGDRTGELFF	TGTGCCAGCGTAGTCGGGGATCGAACCGGGGAGCTGTTTTTT
TRBV3-1	NA	few	TRBJ2-1	CASSRERARSGEQFF	TGTGCCAGCAGCCGGGAGCGGGCAAGGTCAGGGGAGCAGTTCTTC
TRBV4-3	NA	few	TRBJ2-7	CASSQAGGIYEQYF	TGCGCCAGCAGCCAAGCAGGAGGGATCTACGAGCAGTACTTC
TRBV29-1	TRBD1	NA	TRBJ2-1	CSVEGSGTALSGQFF	TGCAGCGTTGAAGGGTCGGGGACAGCCCTATCAGGGCAGTTCTTC
TRBV5-1	TRBD1	NA	TRBJ1-5	CASSLGQGGSNQPQHF	TGCGCCAGCAGCCTGGGACAGGGAGGAAGCAATCAGCCCCAGCATTTT
TRBV6-5	NA	NA	TRBJ1-1	CASTWGAEAFF	TGTGCCAGCACCTGGGGGGCTGAAGCTTTCTTT
TRBV6-1	NA	few	TRBJ2-2	CASTEVNTGELFF	TGTGCCAGCACGGAGGTTAACACCGGGGAGCTGTTTTTT
TRBV15	NA	NA	TRBJ2-1	CATSRGGDEGRAYNEQFF	TGTGCCACCAGCAGAGGCGGGGACGAGGGAAGGGCCTACAATGAGCAGTTCTTC
TRBV12-5	NA	few	TRBJ1-1	CASGTPKGGEAFF	TGTGCTAGTGGAACCCCAAAGGGAGGTGAAGCTTTCTTT
TRBV6-5	TRBD1	NA	TRBJ1-1	CASSYDREWTEAFF	TGTGCCAGCAGTTACGACAGGGAATGGACTGAAGCTTTCTTT
TRBV12-3/TRBV12-4	TRBD1	few	TRBJ1-1	CAWVTGGYGEAFF	TGTGCCTGGGTTACAGGGGGCTACGGTGAAGCTTTCTTT
TRBV20-1	NA	NA	TRBJ2-3	CSAQLQGLTDTQYF	TGCAGTGCTCAACTCCAGGGTCTCACAGATACGCAGTATTTT
TRBV10-3	NA	NA	TRBJ1-2	CAISVEDHNYGYTF	TGTGCCATCAGTGTCGAAGACCATAACTATGGCTACACCTTC
TRBV7-9	NA	NA	TRBJ1-2	CASSLAPQRSGYTF	TGTGCCAGCAGCTTAGCCCCACAGCGAAGTGGCTACACCTTC
TRBV5-1	NA	NA	TRBJ2-1	CASSFSYYPDYNEQFF	TGCGCCAGCAGCTTCAGCTATTACCCGGATTACAATGAGCAGTTCTTC
TRBV20-1	NA	few	TRBJ2-3	CSAARDTDTQYF	TGCAGTGCGGCCCGCGACACAGATACGCAGTATTTT
TRBV12-3/TRBV12-4	TRBD1	NA	TRBJ1-1	CASSLQTGGDRAFF	TGTGCCAGCAGTTTACAGACTGGGGGGGACAGAGCTTTCTTT
TRBV10-1	NA	NA	TRBJ2-7	CASSRLNEQYF	TGCGCCAGCAGTCGCCTGAACGAGCAGTACTTC
TRBV19	NA	NA	TRBJ2-3	CASSMEGIGTQYF	TGTGCCAGTAGTATGGAAGGGATCGGTACGCAGTATTTT
TRBV5-1	NA	NA	TRBJ1-1	CASSQRQGLEAFF	TGCGCCAGCAGCCAGCGGCAGGGCCTAGAAGCTTTCTTT
TRBV7-2	NA	NA	TRBJ1-4	CASSPRLGKLFF	TGTGCCAGCAGCCCACGGTTGGGGAAACTGTTTTTT
TRBV12-3/TRBV12-4	NA	NA	TRBJ2-1	CASSPWRRFYEQFF	TGTGCCAGCAGCCCCTGGCGTCGGTTCTATGAGCAGTTCTTC
TRBV29-1	TRBD1	NA	TRBJ1-4	CSVEDSTGGPGEKLFF	TGCAGCGTTGAAGATTCGACAGGGGGCCCAGGTGAAAAACTGTTTTTT
TRBV20-1	TRBD2	few	TRBJ2-3	CSVNGASGRNTQYF	TGCAGTGTCAACGGGGCTAGCGGTAGGAATACGCAGTATTTT
TRBV20-1	TRBD1	NA	TRBJ1-5	CSARRDREGEDGQPQHF	TGCAGTGCTAGGAGAGACAGGGAGGGAGAGGATGGTCAGCCCCAGCATTTT
TRBV6-5	NA	few	TRBJ2-3	CASSWHSAGKIGDTQYF	TGTGCCAGCAGTTGGCACTCAGCGGGTAAAATTGGAGATACGCAGTATTTT
TRBV20-1	TRBD1	NA	TRBJ1-5	CSAIDRALPNQPQHF	TGCAGTGCTATTGACAGGGCCCTTCCTAATCAGCCCCAGCATTTT
TRBV2	TRBD1	NA	TRBJ2-2	CASRGQVSTGELFF	TGTGCCAGCAGGGGACAGGTATCCACCGGGGAGCTGTTTTTT
TRBV7-2	TRBD2	NA	TRBJ2-1	CASSPHAGGLSNEQFF	TGTGCCAGCAGCCCCCATGCGGGGGGGCTTTCCAATGAGCAGTTCTTC
TRBV15	NA	NA	TRBJ2-1	CATSRAMSIGGNYNEQFF	TGTGCCACCAGCAGAGCCATGAGTATCGGCGGAAACTACAATGAGCAGTTCTTC
TRBV5-6	NA	NA	TRBJ1-1	CASSLVNGRTMNTEAFF	TGTGCCAGCAGCTTGGTTAACGGCAGAACGATGAACACTGAAGCTTTCTTT
TRBV7-2	TRBD2	NA	TRBJ2-7	CASSYNLAGSSEQYF	TGTGCCAGCAGCTACAATCTAGCGGGGTCTTCCGAGCAGTACTTC
TRBV10-3	NA	few	TRBJ2-7	CAISALQSSYEQYF	TGTGCCATCAGTGCCCTACAGAGCTCCTACGAGCAGTACTTC
TRBV5-1	NA	NA	TRBJ2-5	CASSAREFLGQETQYF	TGCGCCAGCAGCGCGAGGGAATTCCTCGGCCAAGAGACCCAGTACTTC